The rows below give T cell receptor beta chains drawn from one sample of a study of control samples from healthy donors and cancer patients. Generated by immunoSEQ multiplex PCR, the TCRdb table keeps only in-frame clones and is missing some. Here the sample spans about 160,000 clones, around 90% being singletons. Material for sequencing was blood. All receptors come from a man aged 25 to 40 in good health. CDR3s leave out the opening cysteine and the closing phenylalanine or tryptophan. Each record gives: V gene, D gene, J gene, CDR3 protein. The D gene is left open where the match is weak.

>TRBV19|-|TRBJ1-1
ASSIDHEGNTEAF
>TRBV3-1/TRBV3-2|TRBD2|TRBJ2-1
ASSQDRRGGLYEQF
>TRBV7-8|TRBD2|TRBJ2-3
ASSPRGGDTQY
>TRBV5-4|-|TRBJ2-3
ASSPGTGSGTDTQY
>TRBV27|TRBD1|TRBJ1-2
ASSGGYGYT
>TRBV5-5|-|TRBJ2-1
ASRLSGTRYNEQF
>TRBV12-3/TRBV12-4|-|TRBJ1-1
ASSQDSHEAF
>TRBV25-1|-|TRBJ2-2
ASSDPRGTGELF
>TRBV6-1|TRBD1|TRBJ1-5
ASSEADRGQPQH
>TRBV9|-|TRBJ2-3
ASSFLASGTDTQY
>TRBV7-6|-|TRBJ2-1
ASSLRWGASEQF
>TRBV19|TRBD1|TRBJ2-4
ASSPGQVLAKNIQY
>TRBV4-3|TRBD2|TRBJ2-1
ASSRTTSGVIAPYNEQF
>TRBV5-6|-|TRBJ1-3
ANSDLSGNTIY
>TRBV5-1|-|TRBJ2-3
ASSDGGSADTQY
>TRBV7-2|-|TRBJ2-2
ASSPQLGVLTGELF
>TRBV7-2|-|TRBJ2-7
ASTNTGGRDEQY
>TRBV28|-|TRBJ1-6
ASLGVRGVGSPLH
>TRBV27|TRBD1|TRBJ1-4
ASRSQSRQGPEKLF
>TRBV6-6|TRBD2|TRBJ2-7
ASSLGGVAGHEQY
>TRBV15|-|TRBJ1-5
ATSRDPTDNQPQH